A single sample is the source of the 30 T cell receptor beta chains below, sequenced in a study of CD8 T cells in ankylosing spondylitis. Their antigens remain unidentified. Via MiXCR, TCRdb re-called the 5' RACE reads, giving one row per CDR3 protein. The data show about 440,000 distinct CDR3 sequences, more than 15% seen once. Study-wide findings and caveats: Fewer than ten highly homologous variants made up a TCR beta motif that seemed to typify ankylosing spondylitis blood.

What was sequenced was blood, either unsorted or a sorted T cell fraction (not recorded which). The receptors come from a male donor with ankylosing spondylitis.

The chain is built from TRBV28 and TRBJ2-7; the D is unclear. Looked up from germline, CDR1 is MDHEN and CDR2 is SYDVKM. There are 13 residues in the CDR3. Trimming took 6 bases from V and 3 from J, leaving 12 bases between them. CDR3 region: CASRSGPIYEQYF. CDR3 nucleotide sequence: TGTGCCAGCAGGTCAGGACCGATCTACGAGCAGTACTTC. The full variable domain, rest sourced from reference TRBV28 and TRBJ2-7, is DVKVTQSSRYLVKRTGEKVFLECVQDMDHENMFWYRQDPGLGLRLIYFSYDVKMKEKGDIPEGYSVSREKKERFSLILESASTNQTSMYLCASRSGPIYEQYFGPGTRLTVT.

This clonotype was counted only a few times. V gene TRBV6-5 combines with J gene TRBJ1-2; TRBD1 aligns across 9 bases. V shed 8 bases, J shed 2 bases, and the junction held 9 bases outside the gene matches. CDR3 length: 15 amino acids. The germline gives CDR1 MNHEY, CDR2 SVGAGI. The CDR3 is CASRYTGQGNYGYTF. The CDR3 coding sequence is TGTGCCAGCCGATACACGGGACAGGGAAACTATGGCTACACCTTC.

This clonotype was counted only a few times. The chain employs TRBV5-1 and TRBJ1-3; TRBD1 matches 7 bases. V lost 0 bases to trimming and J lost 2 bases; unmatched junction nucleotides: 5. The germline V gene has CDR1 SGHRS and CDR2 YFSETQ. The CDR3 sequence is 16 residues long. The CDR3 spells CASSLAGQRTGNTIYF. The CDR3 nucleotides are TGCGCCAGCAGCTTGGCGGGACAGCGGACTGGAAACACCATATATTTT. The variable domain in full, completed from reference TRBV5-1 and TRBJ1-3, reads KAGVTQTPRYLIKTRGQQVTLSCSPISGHRSVSWYQQTPGQGLQFLFEYFSETQRNKGNFPGRFSGRQFSNSRSEMNVSTLELGDSALYLCASSLAGQRTGNTIYFGEGSWLTVV.

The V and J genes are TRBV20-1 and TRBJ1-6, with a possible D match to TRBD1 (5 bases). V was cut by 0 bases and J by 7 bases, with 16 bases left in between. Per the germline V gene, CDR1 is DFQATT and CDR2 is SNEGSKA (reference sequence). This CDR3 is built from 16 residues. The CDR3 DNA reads TGCAGTGCTAGAGATGGGGACCGGATTTTAAATTCACCCCTCCACTTT. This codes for CSARDGDRILNSPLHF.

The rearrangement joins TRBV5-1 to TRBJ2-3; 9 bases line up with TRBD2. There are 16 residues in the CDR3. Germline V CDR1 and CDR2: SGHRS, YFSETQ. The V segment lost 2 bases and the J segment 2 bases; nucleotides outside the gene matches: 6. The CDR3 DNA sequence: TGCGCCAGCAGCTTCCGTAGCGGGGGAACCACAGATACGCAGTATTTT. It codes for CASSFRSGGTTDTQYF.

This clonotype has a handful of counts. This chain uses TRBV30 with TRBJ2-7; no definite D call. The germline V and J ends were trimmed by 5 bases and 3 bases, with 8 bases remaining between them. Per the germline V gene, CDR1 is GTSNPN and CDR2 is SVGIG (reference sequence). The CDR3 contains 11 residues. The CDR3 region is CAWAEVYEQYF. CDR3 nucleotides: TGTGCCTGGGCAGAAGTCTACGAGCAGTACTTC.

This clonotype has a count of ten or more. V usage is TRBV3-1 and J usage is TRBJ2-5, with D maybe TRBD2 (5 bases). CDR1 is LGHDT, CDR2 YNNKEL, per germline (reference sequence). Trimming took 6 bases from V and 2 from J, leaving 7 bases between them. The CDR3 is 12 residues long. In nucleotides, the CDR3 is TGTGCCAGCAGTAGAGGGCAAGAGACCCAGTACTTC. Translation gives CASSRGQETQYF.

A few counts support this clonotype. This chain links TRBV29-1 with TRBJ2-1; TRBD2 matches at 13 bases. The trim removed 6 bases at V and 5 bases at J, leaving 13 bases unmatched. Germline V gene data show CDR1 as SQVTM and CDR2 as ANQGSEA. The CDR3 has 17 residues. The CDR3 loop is CSVKPGLAGRGHNEQFF. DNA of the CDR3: TGCAGCGTAAAACCGGGACTAGCGGGGCGAGGTCACAATGAGCAGTTCTTC.

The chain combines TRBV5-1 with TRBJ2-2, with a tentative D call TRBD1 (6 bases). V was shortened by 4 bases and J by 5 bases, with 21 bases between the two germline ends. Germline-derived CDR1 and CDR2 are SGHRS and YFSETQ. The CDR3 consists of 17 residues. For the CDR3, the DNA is TGCGCCAGCAGCAGGGGCAGGGGCGGGTTCGGAACCGGGGAGCTGTTTTTT. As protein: CASSRGRGGFGTGELFF.

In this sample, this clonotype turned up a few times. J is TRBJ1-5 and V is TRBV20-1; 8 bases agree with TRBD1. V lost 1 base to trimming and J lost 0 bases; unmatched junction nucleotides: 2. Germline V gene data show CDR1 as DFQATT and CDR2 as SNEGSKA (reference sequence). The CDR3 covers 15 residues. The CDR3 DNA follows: TGCAGTGCTAGAGGGACAGGGTATAGCAATCAGCCCCAGCATTTT. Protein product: CSARGTGYSNQPQHF.

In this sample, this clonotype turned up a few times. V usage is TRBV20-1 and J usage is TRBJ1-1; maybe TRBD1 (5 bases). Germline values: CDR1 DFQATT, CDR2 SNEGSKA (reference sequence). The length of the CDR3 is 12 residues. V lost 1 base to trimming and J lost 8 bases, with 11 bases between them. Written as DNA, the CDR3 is TGCAGTGCTAGAGCAGGGTTGGGGGAAGCTTTCTTT. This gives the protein CSARAGLGEAFF.

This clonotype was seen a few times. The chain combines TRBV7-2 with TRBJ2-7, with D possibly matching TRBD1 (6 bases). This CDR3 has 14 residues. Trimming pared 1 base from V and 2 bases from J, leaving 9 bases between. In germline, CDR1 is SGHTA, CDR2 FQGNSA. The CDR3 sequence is CASSLEGVTYEQYF. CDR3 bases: TGTGCCAGCAGCTTAGAGGGGGTGACCTACGAGCAGTACTTC.

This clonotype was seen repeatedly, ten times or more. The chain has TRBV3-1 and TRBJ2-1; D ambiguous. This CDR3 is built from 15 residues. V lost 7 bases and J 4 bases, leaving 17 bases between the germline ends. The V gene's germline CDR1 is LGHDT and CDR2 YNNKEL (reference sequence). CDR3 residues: CASKTSASSYNEQFF. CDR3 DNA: TGTGCCAGCAAAACCTCAGCAAGCTCGTACAATGAGCAGTTCTTC.

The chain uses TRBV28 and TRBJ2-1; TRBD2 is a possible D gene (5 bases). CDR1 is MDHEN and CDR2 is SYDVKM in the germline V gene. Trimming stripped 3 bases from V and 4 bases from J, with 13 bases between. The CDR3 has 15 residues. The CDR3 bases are TGTGCCAGCAGTTTCGTGGATCCGGGGTACAATGAGCAGTTCTTC. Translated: CASSFVDPGYNEQFF.

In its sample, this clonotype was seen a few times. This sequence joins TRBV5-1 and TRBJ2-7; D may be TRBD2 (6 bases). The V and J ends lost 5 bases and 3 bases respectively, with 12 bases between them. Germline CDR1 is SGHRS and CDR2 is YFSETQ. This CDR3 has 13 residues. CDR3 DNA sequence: TGCGCCAGCAGTCGGGGGTCTGGCTACGAGCAGTACTTC. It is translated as CASSRGSGYEQYF.

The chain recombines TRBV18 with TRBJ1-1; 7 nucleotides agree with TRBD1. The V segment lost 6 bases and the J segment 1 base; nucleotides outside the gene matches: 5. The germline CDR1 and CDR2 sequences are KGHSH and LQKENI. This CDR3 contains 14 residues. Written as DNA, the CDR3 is TGTGCCAGCTCGGAGGACAGGACGAACACTGAAGCTTTCTTT. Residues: CASSEDRTNTEAFF.

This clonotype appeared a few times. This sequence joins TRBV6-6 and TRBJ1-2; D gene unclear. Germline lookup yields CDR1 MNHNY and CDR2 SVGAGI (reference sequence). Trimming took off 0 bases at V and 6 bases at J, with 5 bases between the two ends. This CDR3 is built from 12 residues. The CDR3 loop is CASSYSLDGYTF. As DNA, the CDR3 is TGTGCCAGCAGTTACTCGCTCGATGGCTACACCTTC.

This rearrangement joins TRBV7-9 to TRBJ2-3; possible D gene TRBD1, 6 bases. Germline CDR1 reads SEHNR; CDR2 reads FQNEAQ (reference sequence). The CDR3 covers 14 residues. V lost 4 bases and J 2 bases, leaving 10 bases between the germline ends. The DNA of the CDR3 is TGTGCCAGCAGCTCACAGGGATTCACAGATACGCAGTATTTT. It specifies CASSSQGFTDTQYF.

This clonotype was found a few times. The CDR3 nucleotides are TGCAGTGCTAGATTGGTGACTAGCGGGATGATAAGCTCCTACAATGAGCAGTTCTTC. Its translation is CSARLVTSGMISSYNEQFF. The rearrangement links TRBV20-1 to TRBJ2-1, with 11 nucleotides matching TRBD2. Germline assignment: CDR1 DFQATT and CDR2 SNEGSKA (reference sequence). With V trimmed by 2 bases and J by 0 bases, 12 bases remained unmatched. The CDR3 spans 19 residues.

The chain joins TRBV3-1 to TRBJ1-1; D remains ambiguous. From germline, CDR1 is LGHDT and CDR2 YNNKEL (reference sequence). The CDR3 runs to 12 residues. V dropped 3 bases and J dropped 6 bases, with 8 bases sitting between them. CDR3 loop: CASSHGEAEAFF. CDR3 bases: TGTGCCAGCAGCCACGGGGAAGCTGAAGCTTTCTTT.

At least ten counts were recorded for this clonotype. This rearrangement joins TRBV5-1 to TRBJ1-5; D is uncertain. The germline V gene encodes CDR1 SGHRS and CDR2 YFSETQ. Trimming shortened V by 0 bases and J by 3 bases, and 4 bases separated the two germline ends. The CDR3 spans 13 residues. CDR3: CASSLEINQPQHF. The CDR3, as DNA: TGCGCCAGCAGCTTGGAGATCAATCAGCCCCAGCATTTT. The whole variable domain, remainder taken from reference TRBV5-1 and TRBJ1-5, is KAGVTQTPRYLIKTRGQQVTLSCSPISGHRSVSWYQQTPGQGLQFLFEYFSETQRNKGNFPGRFSGRQFSNSRSEMNVSTLELGDSALYLCASSLEINQPQHFGDGTRLSIL.

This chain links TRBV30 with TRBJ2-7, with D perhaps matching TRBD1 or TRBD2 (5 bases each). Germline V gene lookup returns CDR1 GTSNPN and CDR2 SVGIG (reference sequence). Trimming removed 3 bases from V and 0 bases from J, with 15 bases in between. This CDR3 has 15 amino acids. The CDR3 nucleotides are TGTGCCTGGAGCTACCGGGACCGAGACTCCTACGAGCAGTACTTC. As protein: CAWSYRDRDSYEQYF.

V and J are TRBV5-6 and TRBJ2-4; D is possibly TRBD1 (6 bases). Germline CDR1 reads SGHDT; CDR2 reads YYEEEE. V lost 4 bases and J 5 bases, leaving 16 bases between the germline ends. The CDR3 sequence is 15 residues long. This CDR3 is CASSRRTAEENIQYF. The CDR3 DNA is TGTGCCAGCAGCCGCCGGACAGCGGAGGAAAACATTCAGTACTTC.

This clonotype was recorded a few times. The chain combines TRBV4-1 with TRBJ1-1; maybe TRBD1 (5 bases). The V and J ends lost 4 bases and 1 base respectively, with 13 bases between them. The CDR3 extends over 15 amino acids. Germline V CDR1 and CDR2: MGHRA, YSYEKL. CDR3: CASSLDRRENTEAFF. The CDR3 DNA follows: TGCGCCAGCAGCCTCGACAGACGGGAGAACACTGAAGCTTTCTTT.

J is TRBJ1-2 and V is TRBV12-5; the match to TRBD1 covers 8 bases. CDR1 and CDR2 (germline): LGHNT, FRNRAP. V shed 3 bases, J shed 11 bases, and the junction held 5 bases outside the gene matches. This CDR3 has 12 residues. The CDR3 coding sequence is TGTGCTAGTGGTTTAGGACAGGGCCGGTACACCTTC. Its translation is CASGLGQGRYTF.

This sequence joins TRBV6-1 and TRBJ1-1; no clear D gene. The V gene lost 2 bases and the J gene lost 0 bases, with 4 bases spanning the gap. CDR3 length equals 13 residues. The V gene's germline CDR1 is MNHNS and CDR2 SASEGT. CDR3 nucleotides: TGTGCCAGCAGTGAAAGGTTGAACACTGAAGCTTTCTTT. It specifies CASSERLNTEAFF.

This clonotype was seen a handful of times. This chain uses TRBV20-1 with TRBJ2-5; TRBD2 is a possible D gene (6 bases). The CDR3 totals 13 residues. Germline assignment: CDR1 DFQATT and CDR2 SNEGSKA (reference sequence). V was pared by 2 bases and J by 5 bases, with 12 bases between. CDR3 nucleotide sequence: TGCAGTGCTAGACAGGGAGGAATCGAGACCCAGTACTTC. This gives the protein CSARQGGIETQYF.

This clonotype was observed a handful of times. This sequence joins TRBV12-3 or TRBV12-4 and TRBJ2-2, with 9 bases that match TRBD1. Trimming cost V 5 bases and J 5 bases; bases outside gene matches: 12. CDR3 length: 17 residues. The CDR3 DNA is TGTGCCAGCAGTCGTGGGACAGGGCTTTGGAGGACCGGGGAGCTGTTTTTT. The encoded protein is CASSRGTGLWRTGELFF.

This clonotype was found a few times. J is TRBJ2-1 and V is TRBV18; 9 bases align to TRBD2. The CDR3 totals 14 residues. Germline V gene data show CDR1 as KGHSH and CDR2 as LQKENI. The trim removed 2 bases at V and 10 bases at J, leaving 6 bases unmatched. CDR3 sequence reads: CASSPSSGAREQFF. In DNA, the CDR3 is TGTGCCAGCTCACCATCTAGCGGGGCCCGAGAGCAGTTCTTC. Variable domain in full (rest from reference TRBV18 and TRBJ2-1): NAGVMQNPRHLVRRRGQEARLRCSPMKGHSHVYWYRQLPEEGLKFMVYLQKENIIDESGMPKERFSAEFPKEGPSILRIQQVVRGDSAAYFCASSPSSGAREQFFGPGTRLTVL.

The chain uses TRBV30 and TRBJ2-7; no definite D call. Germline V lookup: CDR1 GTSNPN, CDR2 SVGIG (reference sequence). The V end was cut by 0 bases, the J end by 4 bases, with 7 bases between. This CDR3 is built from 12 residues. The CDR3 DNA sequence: TGTGCCTGGAGTGTACGTAGTTACGAGCAGTACTTC. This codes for CAWSVRSYEQYF. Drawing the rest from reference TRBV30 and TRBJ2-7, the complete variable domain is SQTIHQWPATLVQPVGSPLSLECTVEGTSNPNLYWYRQAAGRGLQLLFYSVGIGQISSEVPQNLSASRPQDRQFILSSKKLLLSDSGFYLCAWSVRSYEQYFGPGTRLTVT.